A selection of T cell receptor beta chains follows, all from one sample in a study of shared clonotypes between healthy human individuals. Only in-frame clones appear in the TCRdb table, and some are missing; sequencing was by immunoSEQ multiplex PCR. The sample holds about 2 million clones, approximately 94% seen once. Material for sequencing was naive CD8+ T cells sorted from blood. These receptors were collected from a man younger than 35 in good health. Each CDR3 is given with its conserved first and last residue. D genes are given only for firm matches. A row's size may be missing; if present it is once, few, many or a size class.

TGTGCCAGCAGCTTAGCGTCAGGGGAATACTCACCCCTCCACTTT,CASSLASGEYSPLHF,TRBJ1-6,-,-,TRBV7-9
TGTGCCAGCAGAGAGGGCGGTAATGAGCAGTTCTTC,CASREGGNEQFF,TRBJ2-1,-,-,TRBV6-5
TGTGCCAGCTCGGACCTGCGCTACGAGCAGTACTTC,CASSDLRYEQYF,TRBJ2-7,-,-,TRBV2
TGTGCCAGTAGGGAATATTTAAGCACTGAAGCTTTCTTT,CASREYLSTEAFF,TRBJ1-1,-,-,TRBV19
TGTGCCAGCAGCCGCGGACTAGCGGAGGGCACAGATACGCAGTATTTT,CASSRGLAEGTDTQYF,TRBJ2-3,TRBD2,-,TRBV2
TGTGCCAGCAGTTACCCTTATACCGGGGAGCTGTTTTTT,CASSYPYTGELFF,TRBJ2-2,-,-,TRBV6-6
TGTGCCAGCAGCGTAGGAGAAGATACGCAGTATTTT,CASSVGEDTQYF,TRBJ2-3,-,-,TRBV9
TGTGCCAGCAGCTTAGAAAGGGGCTGGGGCACTGAAGCTTTCTTT,CASSLERGWGTEAFF,TRBJ1-1,-,-,TRBV7-6
TGTGCCAGCAGCTTGGCCGCGGGAGTGGGAGAGCAGTACTTC,CASSLAAGVGEQYF,TRBJ2-7,TRBD2,-,TRBV5-4
TGCGCCAGCAGCCGCTTTGGGACACAAGACACAGATACGCAGTATTTT,CASSRFGTQDTDTQYF,TRBJ2-3,-,-,TRBV5-1
TGTGCCTGGAGGCCCAGGGGACGCACTGAAGCTTTCTTT,CAWRPRGRTEAFF,TRBJ1-1,-,once,TRBV30
TGTGCCAGTAGTATTGGCCAGGGCAGCTCCTACGAGCAGTACTTC,CASSIGQGSSYEQYF,TRBJ2-7,-,once,TRBV19
TGTGCCAGCAGCTTAGTCAGCGGGAGAGAGGAGCAGTTCTTC,CASSLVSGREEQFF,TRBJ2-1,TRBD2,-,TRBV7-8
TGTGCCAGCAGCCTCCGGACAGGAGACGTCTACGAGCAGTACTTC,CASSLRTGDVYEQYF,TRBJ2-7,TRBD1,-,TRBV7-6
TGTGCCAGCAGCGGGCCGAACCGGGACTACGAGCAGTACTTC,CASSGPNRDYEQYF,TRBJ2-7,-,-,TRBV9
TGTGTCACAGCGCAGGTTGCAACTAATGAAAAACTGTTTTTT,CVTAQVATNEKLFF,TRBJ1-4,-,-,TRBV6-1
TGTGCCAGCAGCTTCGGGCTAACCCCGCTAAATGAAAAACTGTTTTTT,CASSFGLTPLNEKLFF,TRBJ1-4,-,-,TRBV7-9
TGCGCCAGCAGCCCGGGAGGGGGCTACAATGAGCAGTTCTTC,CASSPGGGYNEQFF,TRBJ2-1,TRBD2,-,TRBV5-1
TGTGCCAGCAGCTTAGAACTAGACTACGAGCAGTACTTC,CASSLELDYEQYF,TRBJ2-7,-,-,TRBV7-9
TGTGCCAGCAGACAGACAGGGTCCTTAGTGGAGACCCAGTACTTC,CASRQTGSLVETQYF,TRBJ2-5,TRBD1,once,TRBV5-6
TGCGCCAGCAGCCTTTACCCCACTAATGAAAAACTGTTTTTT,CASSLYPTNEKLFF,TRBJ1-4,-,once,TRBV4-1
TGCGCCAGCAGCTTGGCCGGGAGCTACGAGCAGTACTTC,CASSLAGSYEQYF,TRBJ2-7,-,few,TRBV5-1
TGCGCCAGCAGCCAACGGGTTGGAGAGACCCAGTACTTC,CASSQRVGETQYF,TRBJ2-5,-,-,TRBV4-1
TGCGCCAGCTCTGGGACTAGCGGTTACGAGCAGTACTTC,CASSGTSGYEQYF,TRBJ2-7,TRBD2,-,TRBV5-1
TGTGCCAGAAGCCTCGACAGGGTTTGTGGCTACACCTTC,CARSLDRVCGYTF,TRBJ1-2,TRBD1,-,TRBV5-3
TGTGCCAGCAGCTCCGGACTAGCGGACAATGAGCAGTTCTTC,CASSSGLADNEQFF,TRBJ2-1,TRBD2,once,TRBV7-9